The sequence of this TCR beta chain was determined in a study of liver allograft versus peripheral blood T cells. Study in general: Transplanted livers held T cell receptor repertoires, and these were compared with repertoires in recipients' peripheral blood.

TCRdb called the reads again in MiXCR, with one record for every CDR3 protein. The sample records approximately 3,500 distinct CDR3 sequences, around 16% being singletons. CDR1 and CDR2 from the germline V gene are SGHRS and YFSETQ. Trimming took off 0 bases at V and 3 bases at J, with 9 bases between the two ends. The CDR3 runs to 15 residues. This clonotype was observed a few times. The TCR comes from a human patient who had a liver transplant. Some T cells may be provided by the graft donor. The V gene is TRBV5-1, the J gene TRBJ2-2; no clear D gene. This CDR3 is CASSLVSGYTGELFF. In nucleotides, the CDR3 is TGCGCCAGCAGCTTGGTGTCGGGCTACACCGGGGAGCTGTTTTTT.